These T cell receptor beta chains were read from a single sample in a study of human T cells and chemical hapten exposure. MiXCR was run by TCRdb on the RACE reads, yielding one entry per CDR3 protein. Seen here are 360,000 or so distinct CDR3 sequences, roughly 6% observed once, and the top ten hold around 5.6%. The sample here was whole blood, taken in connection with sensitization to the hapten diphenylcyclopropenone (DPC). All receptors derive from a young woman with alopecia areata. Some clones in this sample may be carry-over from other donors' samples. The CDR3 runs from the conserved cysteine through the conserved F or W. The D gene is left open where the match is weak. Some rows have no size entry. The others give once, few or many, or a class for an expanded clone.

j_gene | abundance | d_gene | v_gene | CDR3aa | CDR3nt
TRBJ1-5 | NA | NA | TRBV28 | CASIRRTPSNQPQHF | TGTGCCAGCATCCGACGGACACCTAGCAATCAGCCCCAGCATTTT
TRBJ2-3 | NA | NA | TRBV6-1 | CASSAPQDTQYF | TGTGCCAGCAGTGCCCCTCAGGATACGCAGTATTTT
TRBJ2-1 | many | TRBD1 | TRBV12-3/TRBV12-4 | CASSLGTGRYNEQFF | TGTGCCAGCAGTTTGGGGACAGGGCGTTACAATGAGCAGTTCTTC
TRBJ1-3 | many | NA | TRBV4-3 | CASSQDLGPLSGNTIYF | TGCGCCAGCAGCCAAGACCTGGGGCCACTCTCTGGAAACACCATATATTTT
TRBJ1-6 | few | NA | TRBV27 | CASSLIRSNSPLHF | TGTGCCAGCAGTTTAATCAGGAGTAATTCACCCCTCCACTTT
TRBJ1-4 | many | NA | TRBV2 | CASSPMGSTNEKLFF | TGTGCCAGCAGCCCTATGGGTTCAACTAATGAAAAACTGTTTTTT
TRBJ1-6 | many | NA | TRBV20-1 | CSARDEEAGNSPLHF | TGCAGTGCTAGAGATGAGGAGGCTGGGAATTCACCCCTCCACTTT
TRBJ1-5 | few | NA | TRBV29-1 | CSVGSGPTQPQHF | TGCAGCGTTGGGTCGGGACCCACGCAGCCCCAGCATTTT
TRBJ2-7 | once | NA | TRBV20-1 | CSAWDFSSYEQYF | TGCAGTGCTTGGGACTTCAGCTCCTACGAGCAGTACTTC
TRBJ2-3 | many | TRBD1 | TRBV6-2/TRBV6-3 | CASSFGTETDTQYF | TGTGCCAGCAGTTTCGGGACAGAAACAGATACGCAGTATTTT
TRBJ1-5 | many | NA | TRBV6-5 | CASSYTGAGNQPQHF | TGTGCCAGCAGTTACACCGGGGCCGGCAATCAGCCCCAGCATTTT